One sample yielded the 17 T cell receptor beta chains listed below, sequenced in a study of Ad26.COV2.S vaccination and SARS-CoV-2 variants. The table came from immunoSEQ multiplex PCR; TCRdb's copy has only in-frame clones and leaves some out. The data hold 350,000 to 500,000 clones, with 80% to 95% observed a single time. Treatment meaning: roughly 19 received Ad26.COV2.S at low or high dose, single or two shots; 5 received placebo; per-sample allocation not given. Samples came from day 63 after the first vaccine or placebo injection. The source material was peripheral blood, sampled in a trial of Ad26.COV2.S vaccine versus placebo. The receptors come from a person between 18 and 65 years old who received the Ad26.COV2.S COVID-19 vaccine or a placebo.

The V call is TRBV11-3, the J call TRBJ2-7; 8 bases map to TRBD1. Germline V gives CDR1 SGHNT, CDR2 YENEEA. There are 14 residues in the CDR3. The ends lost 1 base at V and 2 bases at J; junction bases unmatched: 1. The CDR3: CASSLAGGTYEQYF. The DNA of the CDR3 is TGTGCCAGCAGCTTAGCAGGGGGCACCTACGAGCAGTACTTC.

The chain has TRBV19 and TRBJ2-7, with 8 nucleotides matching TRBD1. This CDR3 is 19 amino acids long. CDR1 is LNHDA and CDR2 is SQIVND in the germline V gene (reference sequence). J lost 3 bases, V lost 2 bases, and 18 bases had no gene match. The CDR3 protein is CASSINPGTGVQTNYEQYF. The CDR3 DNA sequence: TGTGCCAGTAGTATAAACCCCGGGACAGGAGTACAGACCAACTACGAGCAGTACTTC.

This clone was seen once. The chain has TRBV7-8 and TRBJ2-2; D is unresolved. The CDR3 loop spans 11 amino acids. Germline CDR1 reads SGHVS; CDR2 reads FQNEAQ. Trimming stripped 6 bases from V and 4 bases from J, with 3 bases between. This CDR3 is CASSPTGELFF. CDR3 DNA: TGTGCCAGCAGTCCCACCGGGGAGCTGTTTTTT.

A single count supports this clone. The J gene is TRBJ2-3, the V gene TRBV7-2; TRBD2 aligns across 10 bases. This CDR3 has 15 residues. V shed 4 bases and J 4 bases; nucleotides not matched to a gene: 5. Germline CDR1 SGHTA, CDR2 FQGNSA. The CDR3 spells CASSSRTSGADTQYF. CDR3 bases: TGTGCCAGCAGCTCTCGGACTAGCGGAGCAGATACGCAGTATTTT.

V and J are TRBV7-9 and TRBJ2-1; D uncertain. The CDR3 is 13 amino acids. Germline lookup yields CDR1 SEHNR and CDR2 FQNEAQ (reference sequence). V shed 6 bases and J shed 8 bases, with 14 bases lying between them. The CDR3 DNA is TGTGCCAGCAGGTTTACACCGGTCGATGAGCAGTTCTTC. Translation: CASRFTPVDEQFF. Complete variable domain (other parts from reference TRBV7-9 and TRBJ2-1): DTGVSQNPRHKITKRGQNVTFRCDPISEHNRLYWYRQTLGQGPEFLTYFQNEAQLEKSRLLSDRFSAERPKGSFSTLEIQRTEQGDSAMYLCASRFTPVDEQFFGPGTRLTVL.

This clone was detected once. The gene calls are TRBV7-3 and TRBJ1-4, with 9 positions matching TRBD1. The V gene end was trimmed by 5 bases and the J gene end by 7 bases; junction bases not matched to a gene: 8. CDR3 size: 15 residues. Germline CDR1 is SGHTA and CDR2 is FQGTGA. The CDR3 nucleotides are TGTGCCAGCAGCGCTACAGGGGGCGCAGTTGAAAAACTGTTTTTT. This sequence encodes CASSATGGAVEKLFF.

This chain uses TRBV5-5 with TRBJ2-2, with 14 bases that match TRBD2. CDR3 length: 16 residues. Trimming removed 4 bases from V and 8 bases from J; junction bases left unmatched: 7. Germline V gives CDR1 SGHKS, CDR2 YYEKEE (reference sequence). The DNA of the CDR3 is TGTGCCAGCAGCACAGCCGGGACTAGCGGGAGTGGGGAGCTGTTTTTT. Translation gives CASSTAGTSGSGELFF.

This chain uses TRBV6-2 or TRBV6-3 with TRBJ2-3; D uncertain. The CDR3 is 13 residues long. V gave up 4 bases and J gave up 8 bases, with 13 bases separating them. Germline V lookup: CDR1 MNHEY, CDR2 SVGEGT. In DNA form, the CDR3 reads TGTGCCAGCAGTTCCTACTCCCTCGGTACGCAGTATTTT. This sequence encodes CASSSYSLGTQYF.

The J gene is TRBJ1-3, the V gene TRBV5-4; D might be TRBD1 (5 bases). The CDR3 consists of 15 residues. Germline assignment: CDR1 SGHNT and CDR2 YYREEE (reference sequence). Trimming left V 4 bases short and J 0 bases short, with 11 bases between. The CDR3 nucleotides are TGTGCCAGCAGCCGAGGGACCGCCTCTGGAAACACCATATATTTT. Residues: CASSRGTASGNTIYF.

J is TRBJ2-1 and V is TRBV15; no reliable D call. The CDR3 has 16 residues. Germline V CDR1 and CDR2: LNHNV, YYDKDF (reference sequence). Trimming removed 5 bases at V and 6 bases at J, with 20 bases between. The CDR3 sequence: CATSFPQTPPVNEQFF. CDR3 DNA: TGTGCCACCAGCTTCCCTCAGACCCCCCCGGTCAATGAGCAGTTCTTC.

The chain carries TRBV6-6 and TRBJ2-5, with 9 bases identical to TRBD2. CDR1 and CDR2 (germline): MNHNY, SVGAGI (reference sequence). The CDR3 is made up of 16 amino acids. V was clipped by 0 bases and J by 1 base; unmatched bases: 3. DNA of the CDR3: TGTGCCAGCAGTTACTCGGCTAGCGGGATCCAAGAGACCCAGTACTTC. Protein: CASSYSASGIQETQYF.

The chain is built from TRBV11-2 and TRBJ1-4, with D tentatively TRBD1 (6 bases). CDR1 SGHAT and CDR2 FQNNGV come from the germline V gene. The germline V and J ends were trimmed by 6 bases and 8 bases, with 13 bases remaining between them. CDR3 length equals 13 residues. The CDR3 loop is CASRAQGGEKLFF. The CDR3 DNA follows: TGTGCCAGCAGAGCACAGGGAGGAGAAAAACTGTTTTTT. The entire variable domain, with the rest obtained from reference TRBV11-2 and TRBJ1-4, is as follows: EAGVAQSPRYKIIEKRQSVAFWCNPISGHATLYWYQQILGQGPKLLIQFQNNGVVDDSQLPKDRFSAERLKGVDSTLKIQPAKLEDSAVYLCASRAQGGEKLFFGSGTQLSVL.

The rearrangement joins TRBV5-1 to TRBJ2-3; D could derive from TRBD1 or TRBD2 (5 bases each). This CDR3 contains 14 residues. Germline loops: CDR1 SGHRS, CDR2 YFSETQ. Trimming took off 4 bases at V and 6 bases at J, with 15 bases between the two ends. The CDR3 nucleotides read TGCGCCAGCAGCACCGGGACCCTGAGGGATACGCAGTATTTT. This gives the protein CASSTGTLRDTQYF.

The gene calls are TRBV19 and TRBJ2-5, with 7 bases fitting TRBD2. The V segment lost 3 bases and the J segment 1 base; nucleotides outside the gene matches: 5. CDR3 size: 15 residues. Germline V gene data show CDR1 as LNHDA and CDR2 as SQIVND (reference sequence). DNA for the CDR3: TGTGCCAGTAGTATGTGGGGGGGTCCCCAAGAGACCCAGTACTTC. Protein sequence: CASSMWGGPQETQYF.

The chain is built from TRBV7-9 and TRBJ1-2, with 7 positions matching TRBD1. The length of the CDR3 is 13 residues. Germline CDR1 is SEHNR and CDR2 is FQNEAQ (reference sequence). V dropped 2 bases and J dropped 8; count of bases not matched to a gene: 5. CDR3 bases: TGTGCCAGCAGCTTAACAGGGGTGGGAGGCTACACCTTC. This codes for CASSLTGVGGYTF.

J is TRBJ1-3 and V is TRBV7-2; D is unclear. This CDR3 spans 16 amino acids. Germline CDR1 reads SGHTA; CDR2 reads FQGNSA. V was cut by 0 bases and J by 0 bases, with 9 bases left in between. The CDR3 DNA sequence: TGTGCCAGCAGCTTAGCGCCGGGGAACTCTGGAAACACCATATATTTT. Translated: CASSLAPGNSGNTIYF.

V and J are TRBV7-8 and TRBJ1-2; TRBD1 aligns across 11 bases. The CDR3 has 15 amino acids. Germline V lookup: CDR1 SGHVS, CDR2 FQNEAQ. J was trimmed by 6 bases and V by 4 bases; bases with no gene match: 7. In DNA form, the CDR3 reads TGTGCCAGCAGCTCGGACAGGGGGCGCTTGGATGGCTACACCTTC. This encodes CASSSDRGRLDGYTF.